A single T cell receptor beta chain is shown here with its context. What it recognizes is unknown. The assay was immunoSEQ multiplex PCR, and TCRdb's table has in-frame clones only and misses some. Here the sample spans about 6,700 clones, 37% being singletons. The data stem from a study of T cell clonotyping in hematopoietic cell transplantation. Notes on the study in general: Higher Inverse Simpson Index values in graft donor and pretransplant recipient predicted broader posttransplant TCR diversity.

This CDR3 has 17 amino acids. CDR1 and CDR2 (germline): LNHDA, SQIVND (reference sequence). V was pared by 3 bases and J by 1 base, with 4 bases of the junction left unmatched. The chain carries TRBV19 and TRBJ1-4, with 11 bases aligning to TRBD1. The material sequenced was peripheral blood mononuclear cells, taken 30 days after allogeneic stem cell transplant. The source of this sequence is a female patient in her 60s who had an allogeneic stem cell transplant, so the T cells may come from the graft donor. Some clones in this sample may be carry-over from other donors' samples. The DNA of the CDR3 is TGTGCCAGTAGTATCCTGGGACAGGGGGGAACTAATGAAAAACTGTTTTTT. This codes for CASSILGQGGTNEKLFF.